Below, one T cell receptor (beta chain) is given with its context. Its antigen is undetermined. Produced via immunoSEQ multiplex PCR; TCRdb's table is partial and in-frame only. The top ten clones hold 2.5% to 3% of a sample with tens of thousands of clones, 90% to 95% of them seen once. On the day of bone marrow donation, the related graft donor provided peripheral blood. The data are from a study of T cells after posttransplantation cyclophosphamide. Findings and limits, study-wide: Blood and skin or GI T cell repertoires showed limited TRB overlap. Later post-transplant blood repertoires were often dominated by donor CD8+ memory clones.

The CDR3 runs 15 residues. V was trimmed by 0 bases and J by 5 bases, leaving 11 bases between them. Germline V CDR1 and CDR2: SEHNR, FQNEAQ (reference sequence). This receptor was obtained from a woman between 25 and 40 years old in good health and a related stem cell transplant donor. The chain joins TRBV7-9 to TRBJ2-1; perhaps TRBD2 as D (6 bases). What was sequenced was PBMCs. CDR3 in amino acids: CASSLAGGGNNEQFF. In DNA, the CDR3 is TGTGCCAGCAGCTTAGCGGGGGGTGGGAACAATGAGCAGTTCTTC.